This TCR beta chain was found in a study of PD-1 blockade in classical Hodgkin lymphoma. Documented time point: cycle 4 day 1 (C4D1), after less than 7 weeks of nivolumab. Each of the patients experienced relapse following autologous stem cell transplantation, and their brentuximab vedotin exposure differed. Data came from immunoSEQ multiplex PCR; TCRdb stores just in-frame clones and leaves some out. The table lists under 40,000 clones, 75% to 85% of them singletons, with 9.8% in the top ten. The origin of this receptor is a human donor with classical Hodgkin lymphoma. Sample: peripheral blood mononuclear cells (PBMCs), taken before the fourth cycle of nivolumab.

The DNA of the CDR3 is TGTGCCAGCAGTGAGCTGAGGATCTACGAGCAGTACTTC. Translating it yields CASSELRIYEQYF. The chain employs TRBV2 and TRBJ2-7; D is uncertain. V lost 3 bases and J lost 3, with 9 bases in between. Germline V lookup: CDR1 SNHLY, CDR2 FYNNEI. The CDR3 has 13 residues. The full variable domain, in which reference TRBV2 and TRBJ2-7 provide the parts outside the CDR3, is EPEVTQTPSHQVTQMGQEVILRCVPISNHLYFYWYRQILGQKVEFLVSFYNNEISEKSEIFDDQFSVERPDGSNFTLKIRSTKLEDSAMYFCASSELRIYEQYFGPGTRLTVT.